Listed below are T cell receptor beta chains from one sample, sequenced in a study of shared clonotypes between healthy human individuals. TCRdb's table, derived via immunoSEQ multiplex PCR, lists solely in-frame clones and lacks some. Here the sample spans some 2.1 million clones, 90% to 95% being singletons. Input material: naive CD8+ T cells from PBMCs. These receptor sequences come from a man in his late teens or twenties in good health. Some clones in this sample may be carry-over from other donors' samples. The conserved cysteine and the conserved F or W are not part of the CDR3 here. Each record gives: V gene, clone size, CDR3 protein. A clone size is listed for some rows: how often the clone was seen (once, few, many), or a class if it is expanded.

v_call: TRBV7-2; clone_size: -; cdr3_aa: ASSPTGRNTEAF
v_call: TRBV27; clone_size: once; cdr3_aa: ASIPDRDRDWNTEAF
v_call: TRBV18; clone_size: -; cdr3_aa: ASSPLPPARYNEQF
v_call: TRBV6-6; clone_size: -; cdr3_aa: ASREGVYSNQPQH
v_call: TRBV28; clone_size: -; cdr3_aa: ASSINDRGATEAF
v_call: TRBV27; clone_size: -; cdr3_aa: ASVGRGMNQPQH
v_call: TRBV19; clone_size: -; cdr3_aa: ASSIDRPDYEQY
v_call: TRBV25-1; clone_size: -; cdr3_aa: AGTRDRNEQF
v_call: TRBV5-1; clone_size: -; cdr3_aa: ASSLVREETQY
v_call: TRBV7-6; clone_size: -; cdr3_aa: ASSPANTDTQY
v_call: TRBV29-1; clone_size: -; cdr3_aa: SVVPGEGTQY
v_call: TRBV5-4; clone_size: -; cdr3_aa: ASSLAAGYT
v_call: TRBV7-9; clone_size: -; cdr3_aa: ASSTAGLSYEQY
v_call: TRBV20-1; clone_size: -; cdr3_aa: SAREYGQ
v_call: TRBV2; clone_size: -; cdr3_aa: AGHLGGYGYT
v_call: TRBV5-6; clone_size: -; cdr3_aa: ASSPPGGTSGTHEQY
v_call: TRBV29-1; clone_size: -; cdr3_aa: SVISQVFGNTIY
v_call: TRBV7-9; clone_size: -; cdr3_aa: ASSLGLGENNEQY
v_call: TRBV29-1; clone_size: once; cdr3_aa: SGASGSYEQY
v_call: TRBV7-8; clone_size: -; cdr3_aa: ASSPTGEAF
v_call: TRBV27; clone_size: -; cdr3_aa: ASSLARVTEAF
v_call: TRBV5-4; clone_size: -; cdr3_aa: ASSLNQGENGYT
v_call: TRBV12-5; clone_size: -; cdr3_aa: ASGLERLGRRGAF
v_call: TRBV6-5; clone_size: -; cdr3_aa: ASRMTEDLTQH
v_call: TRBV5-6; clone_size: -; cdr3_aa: ASSPTPTPDTQY
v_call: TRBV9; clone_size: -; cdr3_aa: ASSPLRGRDTGELF
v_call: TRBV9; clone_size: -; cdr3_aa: ASAASPDRVNEQY
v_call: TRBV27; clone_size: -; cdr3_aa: ASGRDSINQPQH
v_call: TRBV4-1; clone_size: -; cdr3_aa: ASSQDSTGREQF
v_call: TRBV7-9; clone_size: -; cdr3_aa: ASSSLMIYGYT
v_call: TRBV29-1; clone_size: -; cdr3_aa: SVERQGSSYEQY
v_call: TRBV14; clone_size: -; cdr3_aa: ASSQGRTNYEQY
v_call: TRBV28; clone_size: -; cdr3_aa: ASSFPREGNTEAF
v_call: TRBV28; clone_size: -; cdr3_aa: ASSLGQGTYEQY
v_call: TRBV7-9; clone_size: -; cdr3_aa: ASSLKEISGNTIY
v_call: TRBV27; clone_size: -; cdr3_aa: ASSLDRDYEQY
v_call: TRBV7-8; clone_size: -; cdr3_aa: ASSYRTGGTDTQY
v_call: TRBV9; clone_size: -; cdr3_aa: ASSVGGLGYEQY
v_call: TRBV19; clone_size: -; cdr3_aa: ASSIRESDEQY
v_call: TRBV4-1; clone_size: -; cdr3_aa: ASSQDRAGGATGELF